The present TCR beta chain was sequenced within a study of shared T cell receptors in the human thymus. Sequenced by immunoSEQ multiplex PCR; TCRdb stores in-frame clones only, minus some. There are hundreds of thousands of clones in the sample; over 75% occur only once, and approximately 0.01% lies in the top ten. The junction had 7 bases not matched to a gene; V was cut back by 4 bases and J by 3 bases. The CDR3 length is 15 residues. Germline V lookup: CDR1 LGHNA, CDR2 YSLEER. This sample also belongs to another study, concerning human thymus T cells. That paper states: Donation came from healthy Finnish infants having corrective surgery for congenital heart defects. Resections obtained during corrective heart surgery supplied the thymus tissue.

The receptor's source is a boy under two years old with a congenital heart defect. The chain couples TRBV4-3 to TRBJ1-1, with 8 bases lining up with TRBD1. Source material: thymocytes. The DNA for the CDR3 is TGCGCCAGCAGCCCATCACCGGGACAGGACACTGAAGCTTTCTTT. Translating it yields CASSPSPGQDTEAFF.